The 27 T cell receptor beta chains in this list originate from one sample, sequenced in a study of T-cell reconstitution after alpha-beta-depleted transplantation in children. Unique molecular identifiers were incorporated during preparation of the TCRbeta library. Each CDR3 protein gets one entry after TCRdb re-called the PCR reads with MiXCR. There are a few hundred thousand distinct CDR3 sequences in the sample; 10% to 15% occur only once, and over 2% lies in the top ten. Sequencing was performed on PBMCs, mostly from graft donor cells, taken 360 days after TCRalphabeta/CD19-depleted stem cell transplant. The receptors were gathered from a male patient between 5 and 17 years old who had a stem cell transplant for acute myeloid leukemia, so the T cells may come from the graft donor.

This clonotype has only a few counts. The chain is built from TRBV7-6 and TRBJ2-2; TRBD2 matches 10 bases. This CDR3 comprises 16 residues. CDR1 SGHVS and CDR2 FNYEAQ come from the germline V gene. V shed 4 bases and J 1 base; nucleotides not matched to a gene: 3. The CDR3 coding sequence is TGTGCCAGCAGCTCCCGGACTAGCGGGAACACCGGGGAGCTGTTTTTT. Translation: CASSSRTSGNTGELFF.

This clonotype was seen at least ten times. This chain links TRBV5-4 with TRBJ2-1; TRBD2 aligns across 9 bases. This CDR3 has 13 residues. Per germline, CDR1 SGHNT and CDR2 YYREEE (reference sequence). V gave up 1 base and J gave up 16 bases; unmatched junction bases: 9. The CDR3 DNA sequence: TGTGCCAGCAGCTTGAAAGGGACTAGCCCCGTCTTCTTC. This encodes CASSLKGTSPVFF.

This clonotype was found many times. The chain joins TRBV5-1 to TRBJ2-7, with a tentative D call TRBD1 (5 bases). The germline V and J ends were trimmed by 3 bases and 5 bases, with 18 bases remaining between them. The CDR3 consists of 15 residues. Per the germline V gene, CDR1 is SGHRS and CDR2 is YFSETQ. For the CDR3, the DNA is TGCGCCAGCAGCTCTAATAGGGGAATAGGACACGAGCAGTACTTC. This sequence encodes CASSSNRGIGHEQYF.

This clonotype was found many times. Written as DNA, the CDR3 is TGCAGCGTTCGACAGTCCACAGATACGCAGTATTTT. It yields the protein CSVRQSTDTQYF. The chain is built from TRBV29-1 and TRBJ2-3; D might be TRBD1 (5 bases). CDR3 length equals 12 residues. Between the trimmed V and J ends, which lost 5 bases and 2 bases, there was a span of 8 bases. Germline V gene lookup returns CDR1 SQVTM and CDR2 ANQGSEA.

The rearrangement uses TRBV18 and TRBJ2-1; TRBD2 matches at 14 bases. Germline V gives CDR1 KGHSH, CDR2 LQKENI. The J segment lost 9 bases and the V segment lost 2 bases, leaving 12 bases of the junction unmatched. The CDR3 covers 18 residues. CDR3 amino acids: CASSPSPGLAGAKSEQFF. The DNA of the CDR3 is TGTGCCAGCTCACCATCACCGGGACTAGCGGGAGCAAAGAGTGAGCAGTTCTTC.

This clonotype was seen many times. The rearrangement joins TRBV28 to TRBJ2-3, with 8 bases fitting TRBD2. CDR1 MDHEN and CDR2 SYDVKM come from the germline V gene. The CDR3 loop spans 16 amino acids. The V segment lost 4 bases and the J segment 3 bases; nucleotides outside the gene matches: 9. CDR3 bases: TGTGCCAGCAGTTCTCAAGCGGGAGCGATAACAGATACGCAGTATTTT. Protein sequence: CASSSQAGAITDTQYF.

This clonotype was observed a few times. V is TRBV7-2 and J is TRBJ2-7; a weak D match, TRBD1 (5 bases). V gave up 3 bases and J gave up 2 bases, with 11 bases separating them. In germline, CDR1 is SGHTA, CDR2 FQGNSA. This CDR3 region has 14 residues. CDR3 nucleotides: TGTGCCAGCAGCTTGATGGACACCCCCTACGAGCAGTACTTC. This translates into CASSLMDTPYEQYF.

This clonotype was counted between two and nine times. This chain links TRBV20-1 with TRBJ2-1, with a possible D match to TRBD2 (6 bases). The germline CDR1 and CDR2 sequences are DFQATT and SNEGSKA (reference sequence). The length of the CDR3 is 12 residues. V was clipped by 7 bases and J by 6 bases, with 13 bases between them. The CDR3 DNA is TGCAGTGGGGTGGCGGGAAGCAATGAGCAGTTCTTC. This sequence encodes CSGVAGSNEQFF.

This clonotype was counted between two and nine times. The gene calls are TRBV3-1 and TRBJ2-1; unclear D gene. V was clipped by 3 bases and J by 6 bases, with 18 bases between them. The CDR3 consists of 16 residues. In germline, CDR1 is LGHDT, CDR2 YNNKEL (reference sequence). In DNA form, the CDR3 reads TGTGCCAGCAGCCAGACCCGGCCACCTCTCCTCAATGAGCAGTTCTTC. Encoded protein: CASSQTRPPLLNEQFF.

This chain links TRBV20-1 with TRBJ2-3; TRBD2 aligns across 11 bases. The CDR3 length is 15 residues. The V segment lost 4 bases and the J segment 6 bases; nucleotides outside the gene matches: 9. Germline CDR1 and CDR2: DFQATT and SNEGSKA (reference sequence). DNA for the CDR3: TGCAGTGCTACTTATCTTAGCGGGAGGGAGGATACGCAGTATTTT. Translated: CSATYLSGREDTQYF.

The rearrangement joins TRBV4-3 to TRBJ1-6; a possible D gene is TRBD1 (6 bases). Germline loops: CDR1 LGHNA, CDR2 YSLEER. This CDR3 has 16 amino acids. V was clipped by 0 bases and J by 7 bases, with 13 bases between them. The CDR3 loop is CASSQDLLGANSPLHF. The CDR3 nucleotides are TGCGCCAGCAGCCAAGATCTATTGGGGGCGAATTCACCCCTCCACTTT.

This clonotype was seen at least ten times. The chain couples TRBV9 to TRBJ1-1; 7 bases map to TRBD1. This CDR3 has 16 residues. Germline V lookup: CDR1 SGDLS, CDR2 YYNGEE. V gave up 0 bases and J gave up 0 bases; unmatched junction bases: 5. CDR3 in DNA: TGTGCCAGCAGCGTAGAGGGGGCTGCACTGAACACTGAAGCTTTCTTT. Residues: CASSVEGAALNTEAFF. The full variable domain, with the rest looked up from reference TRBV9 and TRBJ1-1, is DSGVTQTPKHLITATGQRVTLRCSPRSGDLSVYWYQQSLDQGLQFLIQYYNGEERAKGNILERFSAQQFPDLHSELNLSSLELGDSALYFCASSVEGAALNTEAFFGQGTRLTVV.

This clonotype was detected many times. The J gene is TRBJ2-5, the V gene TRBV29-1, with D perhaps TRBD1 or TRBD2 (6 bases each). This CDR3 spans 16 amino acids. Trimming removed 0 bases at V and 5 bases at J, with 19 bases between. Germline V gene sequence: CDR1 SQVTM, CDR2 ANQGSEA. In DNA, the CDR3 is TGCAGCGTTGAAGATCGGCGGGACATTAGAGGGGAGACCCAGTACTTC. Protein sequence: CSVEDRRDIRGETQYF.

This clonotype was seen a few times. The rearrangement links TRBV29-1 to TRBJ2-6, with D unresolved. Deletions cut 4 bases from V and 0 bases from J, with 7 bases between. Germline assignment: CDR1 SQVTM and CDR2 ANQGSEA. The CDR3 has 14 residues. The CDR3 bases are TGCAGCGTTGTGGACGGCTCTGGGGCCAACGTCCTGACTTTC. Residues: CSVVDGSGANVLTF.

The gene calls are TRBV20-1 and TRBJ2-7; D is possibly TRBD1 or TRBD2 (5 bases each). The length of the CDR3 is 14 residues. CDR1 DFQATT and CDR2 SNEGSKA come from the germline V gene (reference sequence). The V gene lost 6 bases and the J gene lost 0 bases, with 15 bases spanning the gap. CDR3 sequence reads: CSAPGRSSSYEQYF. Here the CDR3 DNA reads TGCAGTGCCCCGGGGCGGTCCTCCTCCTACGAGCAGTACTTC.

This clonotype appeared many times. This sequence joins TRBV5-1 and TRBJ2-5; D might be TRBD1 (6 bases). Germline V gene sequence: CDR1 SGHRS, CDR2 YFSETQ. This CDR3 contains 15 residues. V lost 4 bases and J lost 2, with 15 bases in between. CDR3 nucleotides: TGCGCCAGCAGCATCCTAGTGGGGGCACAAGAGACCCAGTACTTC. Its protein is CASSILVGAQETQYF. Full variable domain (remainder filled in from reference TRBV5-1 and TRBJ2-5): KAGVTQTPRYLIKTRGQQVTLSCSPISGHRSVSWYQQTPGQGLQFLFEYFSETQRNKGNFPGRFSGRQFSNSRSEMNVSTLELGDSALYLCASSILVGAQETQYFGPGTRLLVL.

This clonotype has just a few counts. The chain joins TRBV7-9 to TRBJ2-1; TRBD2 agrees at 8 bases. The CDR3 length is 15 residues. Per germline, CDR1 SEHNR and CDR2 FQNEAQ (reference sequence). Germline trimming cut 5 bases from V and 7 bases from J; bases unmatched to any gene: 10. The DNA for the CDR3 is TGTGCCAGCAGCCGTCTGTCGGGAGGGTATAATGAGCAGTTCTTC. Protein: CASSRLSGGYNEQFF.

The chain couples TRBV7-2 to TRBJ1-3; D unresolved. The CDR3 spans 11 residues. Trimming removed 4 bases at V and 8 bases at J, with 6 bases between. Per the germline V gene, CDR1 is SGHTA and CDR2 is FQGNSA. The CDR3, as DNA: TGTGCCAGCAGCTGGAGGGACACCATATATTTT. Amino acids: CASSWRDTIYF.

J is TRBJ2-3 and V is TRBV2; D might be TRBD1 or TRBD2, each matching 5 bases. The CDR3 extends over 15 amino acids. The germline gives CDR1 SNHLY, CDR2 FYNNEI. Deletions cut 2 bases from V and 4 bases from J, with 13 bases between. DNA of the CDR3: TGTGCCAGCAGTGAACTGGGACCCGCCCCAGATACGCAGTATTTT. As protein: CASSELGPAPDTQYF.

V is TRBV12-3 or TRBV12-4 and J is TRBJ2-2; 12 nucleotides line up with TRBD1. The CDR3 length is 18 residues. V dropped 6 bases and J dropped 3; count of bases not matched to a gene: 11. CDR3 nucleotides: TGTGCCAGCAGCAAGTCCCGGGACAGGGGGCGAGACACCGGGGAGCTGTTTTTT. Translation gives CASSKSRDRGRDTGELFF.

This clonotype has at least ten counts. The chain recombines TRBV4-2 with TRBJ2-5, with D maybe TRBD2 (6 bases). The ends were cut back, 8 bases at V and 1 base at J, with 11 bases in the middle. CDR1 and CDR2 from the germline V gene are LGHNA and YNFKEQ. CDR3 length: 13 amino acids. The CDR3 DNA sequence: TGTGCCAGCTCACGTAGCGGCCAAGAGACCCAGTACTTC. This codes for CASSRSGQETQYF.

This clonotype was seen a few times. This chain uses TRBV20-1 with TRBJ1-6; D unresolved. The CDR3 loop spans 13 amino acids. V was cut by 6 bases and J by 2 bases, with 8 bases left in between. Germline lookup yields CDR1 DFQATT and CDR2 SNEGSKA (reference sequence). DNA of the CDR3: TGCAGTGCCGCGGTGACCTATAATTCACCCCTCCACTTT. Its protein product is CSAAVTYNSPLHF.

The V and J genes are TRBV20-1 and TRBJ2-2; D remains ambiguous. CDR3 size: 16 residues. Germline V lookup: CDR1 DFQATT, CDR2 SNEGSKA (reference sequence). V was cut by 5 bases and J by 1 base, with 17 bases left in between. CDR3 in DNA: TGCAGTGCTCCCGGCCCCGGGCACGTGAACACCGGGGAGCTGTTTTTT. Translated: CSAPGPGHVNTGELFF.

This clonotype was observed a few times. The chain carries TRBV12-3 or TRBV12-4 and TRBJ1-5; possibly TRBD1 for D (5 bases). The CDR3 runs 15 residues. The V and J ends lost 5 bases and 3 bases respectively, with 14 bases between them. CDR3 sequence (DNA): TGTGCCAGCAGTCCAGACGGGGCAGCCAATCAGCCCCAGCATTTT. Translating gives CASSPDGAANQPQHF.

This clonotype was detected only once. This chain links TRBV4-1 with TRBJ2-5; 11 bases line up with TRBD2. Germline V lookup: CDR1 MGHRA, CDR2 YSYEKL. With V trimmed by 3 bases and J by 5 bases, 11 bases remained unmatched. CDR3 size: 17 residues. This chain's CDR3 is CASSHFSGRAVSETQYF. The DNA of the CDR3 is TGCGCCAGCAGCCATTTTAGCGGGAGGGCCGTATCGGAGACCCAGTACTTC.

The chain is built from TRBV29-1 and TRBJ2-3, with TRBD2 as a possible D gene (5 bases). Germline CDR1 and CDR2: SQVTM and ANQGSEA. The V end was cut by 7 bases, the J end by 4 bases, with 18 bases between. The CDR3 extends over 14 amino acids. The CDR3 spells CSGLLSVGADTQYF. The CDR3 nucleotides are TGCAGCGGCCTACTTAGCGTCGGCGCAGATACGCAGTATTTT.

DNA for the CDR3: TGCGCCAGCAGCTTGGATAAGGGGGCGCAATACGAGCAGTACTTC. Protein sequence: CASSLDKGAQYEQYF. The chain uses TRBV5-1 and TRBJ2-7; 7 nucleotides align to TRBD1. Germline values: CDR1 SGHRS, CDR2 YFSETQ. V lost 0 bases, J lost 4 bases, and 7 bases stayed unmatched. This CDR3 contains 15 residues.